This T cell receptor beta chain was identified during a study of cytomegalovirus exposure and HLA in healthy donors (dated by TCRdb to about 2017). For the study in its entirety: An earlier analysis of 587 of the donors reported about 300 Gb of sequence data and 117 million unique TCR beta sequences obtained from about 179 million T cells. An early release covering just under 650 HLA-typed donors comprised about 290 gigabases of sequencing data and approximately 80 million unique TCR sequences. Among the 398 genotyped donors, roughly 80% belonged to the genetic ancestry cluster associated with self-reported Caucasian donors. The aim of the study was to test whether cataloging public T cell receptors could identify signatures of past pathogen exposure. The study used immunosequencing to profile the T cell repertoires of several hundred subjects and linked those repertoires to cytomegalovirus serostatus. Besides the first cohort of hundreds of subjects, a separate validation cohort made up of some 110 different subjects was used. The study combined high-throughput TCR immunosequencing, statistical association of individual TCRs with disease status, and machine learning to predict cytomegalovirus infection status. To study patterns of TCR occurrence, a later analysis re-analyzed previously published TCR beta repertoires from around 700 donors and added high-resolution HLA genotyping. The later analysis used no new phenotypic data to find candidate immune exposures, relying instead on TCR beta sequences and their occurrence across donors. An earlier analysis of approximately 500 of the donors applied high-throughput TCR beta sequencing to assess whether each TCR beta V gene segment acted as functional or pseudogenic. Alongside the repertoire data, information on donor age, sex, ethnicity and CMV serostatus was compiled. A later genetic analysis used genome-wide SNP genotypes for about 55% of the 666 donors, treating that subset as a discovery cohort. Every discovery cohort repertoire had been produced on one sequencing platform. HLA typing included class I and class II loci at four-digit resolution. Typing coverage varied by locus: about 620-630 donors for A, B, C, DRB1 and DQB1; 522 for DQA1; about 590 for DPA1; roughly 450 for DPB1. Five DR-DQ haplotypes were handled as single units for association and clustering, since linkage in the cohort was strong. Among roughly 370 genotyped donors of the cohort, an average of 235,054 unique TCR beta nucleotide sequences were sequenced per donor, roughly 18% of them non-productive. The paper as a whole reports these results and caveats: In a later genetic analysis, a missense DCLRE1C variant was associated with V-gene and J-gene trimming of TCR beta chains, and the association was replicated in an independent cohort. The presence/absence analyses assumed that sequencing depth was roughly uniform across donors, and that assumption may not be true. Broadly in line with IMGT annotations, most TCR beta V segments showed up in productive rearrangements about 87% or about 30% of the time in an earlier analysis of a few hundred of the donors. According to a later genetic analysis, donors in an Asian-associated ancestry cluster had fewer N-insertions in productive TCRs than the approximately 630-donor mean. A later analysis associated roughly 17,000 TCR beta sequences with specific HLA alleles at a false discovery rate of 0.05. It was suggested by the authors that the approach could potentially be generalized to other disease states and immunological phenotypes. Linkage disequilibrium might explain the correlated functional status among segregating V segments, but an unknown experimental factor could not be excluded. A later analysis found that HLA-associated TCR beta chains were more clonally expanded and had lower generation probabilities than equally common non-associated chains. When HLA alleles, especially DR and DQ, strongly co-occurred, TCR associations were difficult to assign to individual alleles. A further reported finding was that TCR beta sequences accurately predicted the HLA-A and HLA-B alleles for most subjects in the first cohort. According to a later analysis, TCR association rates differed among HLA loci, with DRB1 alleles showing the most associated TCRs and HLA-C alleles showing the fewest. Several of the top co-occurrence clusters appeared to be linked to parvovirus B19, influenza, CMV and Epstein-Barr virus, according to a later analysis. HLA typing was unavailable for some donors at each locus, so association tests used only the typed subset. While some public TCRs were present in many individuals, most TCR sequences turned up only very rarely across donors. Immune exposure information for the cohort was limited to CMV serostatus. In vitro tests confirmed that a few of the cytomegalovirus-associated TCR beta chains recognize cytomegalovirus antigens. Only TCR beta chains were sequenced in this cohort, and the absence of alpha or paired-chain data limited detectable features. The classifier was reported to diagnose cytomegalovirus status with high specificity and sensitivity in both the original and validation cohorts. In the study, approximately 150 TCR beta chains were listed as associated with cytomegalovirus. The earlier analysis of almost 600 of the donors excluded some 16 rarely observed V segments, including chromosome 9 orphons, because counts were too low. A cluster of highly shared sequence variants was judged likely to represent a technical artifact of the sequencing pipeline. According to a later analysis, most CMV-associated TCR beta chains appeared to be HLA-restricted, and the HLA associations seemed to be driven largely by CMV exposure. Because the 87-base-pair reads could not distinguish some IMGT-functional V segments, including TRBV6-2 and TRBV6-3, those segments were excluded.

The germline V gene supplies CDR1 SGHTA and CDR2 FQGNSA. The CDR3 goes from the cysteine to the phenylalanine over 15 residues. The kept DNA is CDR3 alone, 45 bases in frame from the first base. Trimming removed 5 bases from V and 4 bases from J, leaving 17 bases between the germline ends. With respect to this clone: No antigen is known for it. Per-base qualities were not stored, and no clone one base away is much larger.

The receptor library was made with the immunoSEQ multiplex PCR assay. For the multiplex PCR, a mixture combining 60 forward primers for TCR Vbeta segments and 13 reverse primers for TCR Jbeta segments was used. The CDR3 region of rearranged TCR beta genes was amplified from genomic DNA by a multiplex PCR assay. Amplified TCR beta libraries were sequenced as 87-base-pair reads on the Illumina HiSeq System. In the source study's methods: A later analysis counted around 72 million unique TCR beta chains across the 500 to 850 repertoires, and roughly 10 million of these chains were shared by at least two donors. Raw reads were error-corrected and collapsed into unique sequences with a nearest-neighbor algorithm that merged closely related sequences to remove PCR and sequencing errors. V, D and J gene segments were assigned by aligning CDR3 sequences to IMGT reference sequences. For a sequence to be retained, at least a six-nucleotide match to both a V gene segment and a J gene segment was required. A rearrangement counted as productive if the CDR3 had no stop codons and remained in frame with V and J, and every other rearrangement counted as non-productive. CDR3 was defined according to IMGT convention as the region running from the second conserved V-encoded cysteine to the conserved J-encoded phenylalanine. The earlier analysis of fewer than 700 of the donors excluded sequences that lacked an unambiguous match to a single V gene segment. In an earlier analysis of some 590 of the donors, a V segment was called functional when productive rearrangements were above 56.7%, and segregating when the standard deviation between donors exceeded 5%. A statistical classification framework was developed to diagnose cytomegalovirus status using the catalog of TCR beta chain sequences. In a later analysis, TCR nucleotide sequences were compared against IMGT/GENE-DB human TR gene sequences so that V and J genes could be assigned. Using the TCRdist pipeline, a later analysis assigned CDR3 sequences along with most-parsimonious VDJ recombination scenarios. In a later analysis, each TCR beta chain was defined by its CDR3 amino acid sequence together with its V-gene family, and reads without a unique V-gene family were excluded. A later analysis removed several hundred highly shared, low-generation-probability nucleotide sequences to deal with suspected cross-contamination and a sequencing artifact. A later analysis calculated a clonal expansion index for each public chain from normalized within-repertoire ranks of inferred template counts. A later analysis computed generation probabilities with a VDJ recombination model fitted to out-of-frame rearrangements, and checked the results against IGoR. In a later analysis, hypergeometric tests were used to score TCR-TCR, TCR-HLA and TCR-CMV co-occurrence, with a repertoire-size bias correction applied to TCR pairs. False discovery rates were estimated in a later analysis by permuting HLA or CMV assignments 20 times. A later analysis grouped co-occurring TCRs with DBSCAN, adding TCRdist sequence similarity when clustering within HLA-allele-positive subsets. Repertoires with fewer than 30,000 or more than 120,000 public chains were left out of co-occurrence clustering, as were a handful of repertoires with anomalous nucleotide sharing. TCRdb retrieved this table from immuneACCESS and kept in-frame rearrangements only. Not all clones are present; in checked studies, unresolved V genes account for under half, and no reason is known for the remainder. V, J and clone size derive from that table, while D and trimming were established from the DNA sequence. This sample has over 150,000 clones in its table, and about three quarters of those were observed once. About 2.4% of the sample rests with the top ten.

The cohort consisted of more than 650 healthy bone marrow donors. At the time of sampling, every cohort member was nominally healthy, though immune exposures that went unrecorded were likely present. The donor was CMV seropositive and was included in the group of about 290 seropositive cohort members. A peripheral blood sample was collected from each donor, and TCR beta sequencing was performed on peripheral blood mononuclear cells. Genomic DNA extraction from the blood cell samples was performed with the Qiagen DNeasy Blood Extraction Kit. The chain joins TRBV7-2 to TRBJ2-5; a tentative D call is TRBD1 (6 bases match). This TCR was recovered from a middle-aged woman in good health and CMV-seropositive. Source material: PBMCs. The CDR3 reads as follows: CASSDARGIGETQYF. The DNA reads as follows: TGTGCCAGCAGCGACGCTAGGGGGATAGGAGAGACCCAGTACTTC.